Listed here is a single T cell receptor (beta chain). This record comes from a study of blood T cell repertoires in COVID-19. About the study: Some COVID-19 samples were acute and others convalescent; all came from the United States, Italy and Spain. T cells, B-cell-depleted T cells, or PBMCs supplied cDNA or gDNA.

In the study's own analysis: Estimation of nucleated cell counts relied on the amplification of reference gene primers. Produced via immunoSEQ multiplex PCR; TCRdb's table is partial and in-frame only. That table is the source of V, J and clone size, and D and trimming were worked out from the DNA. The data contain about 98,000 clones, more than 60% of them singletons. This CDR3 is built from 14 residues. V lost 5 bases and J lost 6, with 14 bases in between. Looked up from germline, CDR1 is SGHRS and CDR2 is YFSETQ. The source material was peripheral blood. The V and J genes are TRBV5-1 and TRBJ1-4; maybe TRBD1 (5 bases). The clonotype originates from a man in his 70s with acute or convalescent COVID-19. This CDR3 is CASSSGLYDEKLFF. In DNA form, the CDR3 reads TGCGCCAGCAGTTCGGGACTGTACGATGAAAAACTGTTTTTT.